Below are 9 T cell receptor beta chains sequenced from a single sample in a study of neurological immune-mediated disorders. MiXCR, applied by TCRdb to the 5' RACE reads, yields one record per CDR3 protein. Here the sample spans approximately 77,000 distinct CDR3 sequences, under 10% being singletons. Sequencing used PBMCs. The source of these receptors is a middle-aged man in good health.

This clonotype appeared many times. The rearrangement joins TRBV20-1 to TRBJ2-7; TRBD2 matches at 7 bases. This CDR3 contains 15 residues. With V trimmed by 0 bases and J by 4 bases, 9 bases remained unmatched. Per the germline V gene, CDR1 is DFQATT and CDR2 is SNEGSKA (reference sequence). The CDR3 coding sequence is TGCAGTGCTAGAGATCGGACTAGAATGGTGTACGAGCAGTACTTC. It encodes CSARDRTRMVYEQYF.

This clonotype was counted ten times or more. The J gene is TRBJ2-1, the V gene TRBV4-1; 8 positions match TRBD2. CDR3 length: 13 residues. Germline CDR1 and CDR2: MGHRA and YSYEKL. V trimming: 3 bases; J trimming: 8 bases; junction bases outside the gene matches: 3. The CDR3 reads CASSHPGGDEQFF. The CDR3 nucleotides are TGCGCCAGCAGCCATCCCGGGGGGGATGAGCAGTTCTTC.

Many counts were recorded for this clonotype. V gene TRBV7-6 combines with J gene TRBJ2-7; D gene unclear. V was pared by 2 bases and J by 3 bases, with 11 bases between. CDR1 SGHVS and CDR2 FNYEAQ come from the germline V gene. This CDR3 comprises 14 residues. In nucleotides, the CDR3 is TGTGCCAGCAGCTTAAGCGCACTATACTACGAGCAGTACTTC. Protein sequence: CASSLSALYYEQYF. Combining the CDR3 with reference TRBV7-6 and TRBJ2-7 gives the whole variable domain GAGVSQSPRYKVTKRGQDVALRCDPISGHVSLYWYRQALGQGPEFLTYFNYEAQQDKSGLPNDRFSAERPEGSISTLTIQRTEQRDSAMYRCASSLSALYYEQYFGPGTRLTVT.

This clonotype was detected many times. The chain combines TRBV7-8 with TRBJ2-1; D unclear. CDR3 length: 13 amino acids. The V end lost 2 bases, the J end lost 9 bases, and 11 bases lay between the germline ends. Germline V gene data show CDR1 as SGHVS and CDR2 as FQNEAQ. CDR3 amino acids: CASSLPLAGEQFF. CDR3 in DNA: TGTGCCAGCAGCTTACCGTTAGCTGGTGAGCAGTTCTTC.

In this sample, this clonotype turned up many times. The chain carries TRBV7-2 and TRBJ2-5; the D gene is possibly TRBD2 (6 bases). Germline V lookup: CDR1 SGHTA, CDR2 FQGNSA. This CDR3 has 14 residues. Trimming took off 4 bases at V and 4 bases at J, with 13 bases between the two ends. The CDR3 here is CASSSSGVVETQYF. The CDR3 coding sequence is TGTGCCAGCAGCTCTTCGGGGGTAGTAGAGACCCAGTACTTC.

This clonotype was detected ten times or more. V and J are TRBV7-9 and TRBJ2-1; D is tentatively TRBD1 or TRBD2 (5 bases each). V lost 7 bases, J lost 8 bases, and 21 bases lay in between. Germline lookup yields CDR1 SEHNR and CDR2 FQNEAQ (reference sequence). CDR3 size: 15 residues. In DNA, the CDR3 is TGTGCCAGCATCCCCCGACAGCTACTAGGGGATGAGCAGTTCTTC. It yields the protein CASIPRQLLGDEQFF.

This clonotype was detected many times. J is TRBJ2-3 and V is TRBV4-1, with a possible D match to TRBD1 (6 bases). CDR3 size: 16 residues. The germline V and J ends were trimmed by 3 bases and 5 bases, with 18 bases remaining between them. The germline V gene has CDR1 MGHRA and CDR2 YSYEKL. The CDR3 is CASSQPRRGRGDTQYF. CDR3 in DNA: TGCGCCAGCAGCCAGCCCCGTAGGGGGAGAGGAGATACGCAGTATTTT.

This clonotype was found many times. The CDR3 DNA reads TGTGCCAGCAGTTACTCGAAACAATCGAGCTCTGGAAACACCATATATTTT. Protein sequence: CASSYSKQSSSGNTIYF. The rearrangement joins TRBV6-6 to TRBJ1-3; D gene unclear. Trimming cost V 0 bases and J 0 bases, with 12 bases left between them. This CDR3 region has 17 residues. CDR1 and CDR2 (germline): MNHNY, SVGAGI (reference sequence).

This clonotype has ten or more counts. CDR3 in amino acids: CASSRRDVGDSPLHF. The DNA of the CDR3 is TGTGCCAGCAGCCGCAGGGACGTCGGGGATTCACCCCTCCACTTT. The V and J genes are TRBV14 and TRBJ1-6; possible D gene TRBD1, 5 bases. The germline CDR1 and CDR2 sequences are SGHDN and FVKESK. This CDR3 has 15 amino acids. V lost 4 bases and J lost 8, with 15 bases in between.